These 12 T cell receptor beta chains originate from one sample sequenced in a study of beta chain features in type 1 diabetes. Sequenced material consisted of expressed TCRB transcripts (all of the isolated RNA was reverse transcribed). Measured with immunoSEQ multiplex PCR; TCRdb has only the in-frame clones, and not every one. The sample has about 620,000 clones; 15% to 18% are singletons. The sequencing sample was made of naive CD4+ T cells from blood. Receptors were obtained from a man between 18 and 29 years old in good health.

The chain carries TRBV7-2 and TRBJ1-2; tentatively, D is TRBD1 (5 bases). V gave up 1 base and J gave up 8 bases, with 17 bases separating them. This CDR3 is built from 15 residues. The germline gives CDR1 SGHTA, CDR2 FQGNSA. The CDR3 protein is CASSLGGTTLIGYTF. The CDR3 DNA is TGTGCCAGCAGCTTAGGAGGGACGACCCTCATCGGCTACACCTTC.

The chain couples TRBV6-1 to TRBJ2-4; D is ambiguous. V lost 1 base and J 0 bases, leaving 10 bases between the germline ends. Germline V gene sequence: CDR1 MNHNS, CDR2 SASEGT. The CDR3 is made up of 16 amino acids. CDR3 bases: TGTGCCAGCAGTGAAGTCGGCAGACCAGCCAAAAACATTCAGTACTTC. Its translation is CASSEVGRPAKNIQYF.

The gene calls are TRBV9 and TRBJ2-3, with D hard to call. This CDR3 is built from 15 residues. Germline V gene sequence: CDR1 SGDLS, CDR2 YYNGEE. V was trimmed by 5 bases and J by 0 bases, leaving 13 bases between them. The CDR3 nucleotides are TGTGCCAGCAGTGTCATGGCACTAAGCACAGATACGCAGTATTTT. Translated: CASSVMALSTDTQYF.

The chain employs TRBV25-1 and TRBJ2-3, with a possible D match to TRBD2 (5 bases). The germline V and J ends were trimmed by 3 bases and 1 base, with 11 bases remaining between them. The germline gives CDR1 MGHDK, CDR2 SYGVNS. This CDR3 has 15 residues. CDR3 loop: CASSERADGTDTQYF. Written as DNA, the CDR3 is TGTGCCAGCAGTGAGAGGGCGGACGGCACAGATACGCAGTATTTT.

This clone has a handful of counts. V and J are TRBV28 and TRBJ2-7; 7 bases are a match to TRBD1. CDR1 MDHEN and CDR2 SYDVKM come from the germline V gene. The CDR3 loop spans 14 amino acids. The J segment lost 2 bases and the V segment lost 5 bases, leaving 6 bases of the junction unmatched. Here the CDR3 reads CASSPPGTAYEQYF. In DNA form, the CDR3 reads TGTGCCAGCAGTCCTCCCGGGACAGCCTACGAGCAGTACTTC.

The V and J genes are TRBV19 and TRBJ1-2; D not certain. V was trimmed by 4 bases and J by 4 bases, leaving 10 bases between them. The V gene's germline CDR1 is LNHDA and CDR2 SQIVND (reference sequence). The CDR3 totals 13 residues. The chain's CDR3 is CASSSQASYGYTF. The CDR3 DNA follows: TGTGCCAGTAGTAGCCAGGCGAGCTATGGCTACACCTTC.

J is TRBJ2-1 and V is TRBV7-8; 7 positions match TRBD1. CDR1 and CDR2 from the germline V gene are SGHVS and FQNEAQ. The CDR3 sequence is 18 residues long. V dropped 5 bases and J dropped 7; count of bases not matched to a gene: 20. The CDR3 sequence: CASSPGTGVIIPRNEQFF. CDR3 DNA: TGTGCCAGCAGCCCCGGAACAGGGGTAATAATCCCACGGAATGAGCAGTTCTTC.

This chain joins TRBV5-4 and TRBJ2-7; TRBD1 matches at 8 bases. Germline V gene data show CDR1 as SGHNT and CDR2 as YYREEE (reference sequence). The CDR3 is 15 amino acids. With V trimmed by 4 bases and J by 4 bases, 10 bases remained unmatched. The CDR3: CASSRPEYRGYEQYF. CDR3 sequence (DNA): TGTGCCAGCAGCCGACCTGAGTACAGGGGGTACGAGCAGTACTTC.

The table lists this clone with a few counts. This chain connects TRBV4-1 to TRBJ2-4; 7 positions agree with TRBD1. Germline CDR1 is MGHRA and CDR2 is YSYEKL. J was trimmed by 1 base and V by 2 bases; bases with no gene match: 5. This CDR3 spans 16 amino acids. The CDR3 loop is CASSQPTGTAKNIQYF. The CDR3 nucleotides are TGCGCCAGCAGCCAACCGACAGGGACCGCCAAAAACATTCAGTACTTC.

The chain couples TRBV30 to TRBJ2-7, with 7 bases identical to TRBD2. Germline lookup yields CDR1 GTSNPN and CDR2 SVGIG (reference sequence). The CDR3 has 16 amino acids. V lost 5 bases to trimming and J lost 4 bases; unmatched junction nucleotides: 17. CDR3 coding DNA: TGTGCCTGGTCCATCCCCGTAGCGGGCAGATCTTACGAGCAGTACTTC. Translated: CAWSIPVAGRSYEQYF.

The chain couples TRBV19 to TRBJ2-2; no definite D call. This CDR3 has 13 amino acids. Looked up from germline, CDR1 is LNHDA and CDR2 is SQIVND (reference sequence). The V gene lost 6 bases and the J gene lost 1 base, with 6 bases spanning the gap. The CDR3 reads CASRLRNTGELFF. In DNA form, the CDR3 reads TGTGCCAGTAGGTTGAGGAACACCGGGGAGCTGTTTTTT.

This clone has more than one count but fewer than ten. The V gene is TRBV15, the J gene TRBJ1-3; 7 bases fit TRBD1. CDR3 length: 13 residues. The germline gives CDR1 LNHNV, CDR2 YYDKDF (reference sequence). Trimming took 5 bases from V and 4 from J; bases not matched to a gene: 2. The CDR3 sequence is CATSSGQGNTIYF. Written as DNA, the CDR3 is TGTGCCACCAGCTCGGGACAGGGAAACACCATATATTTT.